The sequence of this T cell receptor beta chain was determined in a study of preoperative IRX-2 immunotherapy in early breast cancer. Sample treatment: preoperative locoregional IRX-2 cytokine immunotherapy. Preoperative locoregional IRX-2 cytokine immunotherapy was tested in the phase Ib source study. The length of the CDR3 is 17 residues. Per germline, CDR1 MDHEN and CDR2 SYDVKM. The ends were cut back, 4 bases at V and 4 bases at J, with 22 bases in the middle. Assay: immunoSEQ multiplex PCR; the TCRdb copy retains only in-frame clones and omits some. This sample yields about 19,000 clones, of which approximately 80% are seen a single time; over 1% belongs to the top ten.

The chain has TRBV28 and TRBJ1-2; maybe TRBD1 (6 bases). This TCR was recovered from a human donor with breast cancer. Here the sequenced sample was lymph node tissue, taken after IRX-2 immunotherapy. The CDR3 sequence: CASSSSSGGGRGYGYTF. Here the CDR3 DNA reads TGTGCCAGCAGTTCTTCATCGGGAGGGGGTAGAGGCTATGGCTACACCTTC.